This TCR beta chain was sequenced for a study of shared T cell receptors in the human thymus. Profiling relied on immunoSEQ multiplex PCR, and the TCRdb table lists in-frame clones only, not all of them. The sample includes hundreds of thousands of clones, 78% of them seen just once. The J segment lost 4 bases and the V segment lost 0 bases, leaving 9 bases of the junction unmatched. CDR3 length: 19 residues. Looked up from germline, CDR1 is LGHNA and CDR2 is YNFKEQ. This sample also belongs to another study, concerning human thymus T cells. That study adds: During corrective heart surgery, resections were taken, and the thymus tissue came from them. It looked as if thymic and blood repertoires used V and J genes in a biased way. Thymic repertoires from unrelated individuals overlapped highly, related research reported.

This chain joins TRBV4-2 and TRBJ2-2; 12 bases are a match to TRBD2. The TCR sequence derives from a boy in the first two years of life with a congenital heart defect. Specimen: thymocytes. CDR3 sequence: CASSQEKRLAGEGTGELFF. In nucleotides, the CDR3 is TGTGCCAGCAGCCAAGAAAAGCGACTAGCGGGAGAGGGCACCGGGGAGCTGTTTTTT.